This T cell receptor (beta chain) was retrieved from a study of T cell changes during pregnancy in multiple sclerosis (dated by TCRdb to 2018 to 2020). Regarding the study in general: The study looked at changes in the T cell repertoire across pregnancy in women with multiple sclerosis.

Comment on this clone: It has no known antigen specificity. One base away there is no much larger clone; base qualities are not given.

V loses 0 bases of germline sequence and J loses 8 bases, and the interval between the two ends is 13 bases. Including the terminal cysteine and phenylalanine, the CDR3 comprises 14 residues. The DNA shown is the 42-base CDR3, in frame from base 1. The CDR1 and CDR2 encoded by the germline V gene (reference sequence) are LNHNV and YYDKDF. Libraries were made using the immunoSEQ multiplex PCR assay. Entries here come from immuneACCESS through TCRdb and include only in-frame sequences with V and J called. Some clones fail to appear in such tables; in the studies checked, an unresolved V gene covers under half of the shortfall, and the cause of the remainder is unknown. The sample table records 78,000 or so clones; about 90% of these occur just once. The ten largest clones capture 2.6% of the sample.

In this chain, TRBV15 is recombined with TRBJ2-5; the D gene is not confidently resolved. Source: peripheral blood, taken before pregnancy. This TCR was recovered from a female donor with multiple sclerosis, enrolled in a pregnancy study. The CDR3 protein is CATSRDSTSDTQYF. The DNA sequence reads TGTGCCACCAGCAGAGATTCGACTTCGGATACCCAGTACTTC.